The T cell receptor (beta chain) described here comes from a study of cytomegalovirus exposure and HLA in healthy donors. About the study: Of around 410 genotyped donors, around 80% grouped in the Caucasian-associated ancestry cluster.

This clone was observed a few times. As yet, its antigen is unknown. At one boundary the junction diverges from the germline segment, which might be a read error. The CDR3 loop spans 14 amino acids. In germline, CDR1 is SEHNR, CDR2 FQNEAQ (reference sequence). Study findings and constraints: In vitro checks showed that a few CMV-associated chains really do target CMV antigens.

Likely unrecorded immune exposures existed in these nominally healthy donors. The PCR used 60 Vbeta and 13 Jbeta primers. Profiled with immunoSEQ multiplex PCR; TCRdb holds only in-frame clones, not every one. The data contain some 180,000 clones, around 80% of them singletons. The TCR comes from a woman in her sixties in good health and CMV-seropositive. The V and J genes are TRBV7-9 and TRBJ1-4; 11 bases match TRBD1. Sequenced input: PBMCs. The CDR3 spells CASSLGQGGEQLFF. CDR3 bases: TGTGCCAGCAGCCTGGGACAGGGGGGTGAACAACTGTTTTTT.